This TCR beta chain derives from a study of Ad26.COV2.S vaccination and SARS-CoV-2 variants. Regarding treatment: roughly 20 received Ad26.COV2.S at low or high dose, single or two shots; about five received placebo; per-sample allocation not given. Sampling occurred on day 63 after the first vaccine or placebo injection. Boston supplied an adult donor aged 18-55 years. Here immunoSEQ multiplex PCR was the method, and the copy in TCRdb shows in-frame clones only, minus some. The sample consists of under 550,000 clones, approximately 87% of them appearing once. The germline V gene encodes CDR1 MNHEY and CDR2 SMNVEV (reference sequence). The CDR3 covers 11 residues. The V end was cut by 1 base, the J end by 7 bases, with 1 base between.

Specimen: peripheral blood, collected in a trial of Ad26.COV2.S vaccine versus placebo. The source is a person aged 18-65 years who received the Ad26.COV2.S COVID-19 vaccine or a placebo. The chain employs TRBV27 and TRBJ2-2; D is uncertain. CDR3 nucleotides: TGTGCCAGCAGTTTATACGGGGAGCTGTTTTTT. This sequence encodes CASSLYGELFF.